The sequence of this T cell receptor (beta chain) was determined in a study of T-cell memory formation after mild COVID-19. Whole-study findings and limits: There were some responding clones in pre-infection memory, which suggested that cross-reactive memory had joined.

The table lists this clonotype with a few counts. What it binds is unknown. Deletions cut 2 bases from V and 4 bases from J, with 14 bases between. Germline V gene data show CDR1 as SGHAT and CDR2 as FQNNGV. The CDR3 runs to 15 residues. Via MiXCR, TCRdb re-called the 5' RACE reads, giving one row per CDR3 protein. The table shows about 470,000 distinct CDR3 sequences, with roughly 23% occurring only once. This rearrangement joins TRBV11-2 to TRBJ2-5; a weak D match, TRBD1 (6 bases). The source is an adult woman who had mild COVID-19 (a few samples of this study predate the infection). Cell type and time point are not known. What was sequenced was PBMCs or a T cell subset sorted from them (not recorded which). The CDR3 region is CASSLIQGPGETQYF. Here the CDR3 DNA reads TGTGCCAGCAGCTTAATCCAGGGGCCGGGAGAGACCCAGTACTTC.